These T cell receptor beta chains were read from a single sample in a study of blood T cell repertoires in COVID-19. Some clones are missing from TCRdb's copy, which holds only in-frame ones; the method was immunoSEQ multiplex PCR. The table lists about 97,000 clones, around nine tenths of them singletons. Sequences were obtained from peripheral blood. These receptors originate from a man aged 50-60 years with active or convalescent COVID-19. Both conserved end residues are part of each CDR3.

CDR3 protein,V gene
CASSPGTVQETQYF,TRBV5-1
CASSSPLAGSSYNEQFF,TRBV28
CASSEGAGTEAFF,TRBV2
CASPCGILPQGNKSTDTQYF,TRBV28
CASSSTGNEKLFF,TRBV5-6
CASSGEQAGTGELFF,TRBV2
CASTRDYLGAQYF,TRBV5-6
CASSVAVDNEQFF,TRBV9
CASSPDRGQGYTF,TRBV12-3/TRBV12-4
CASSLGQGDEQFF,TRBV11-3
CASKIAGGETQYF,TRBV3-1/TRBV3-2
CASSLQNTAGQYF,TRBV7-2
CASSGSGAYNEQFF,TRBV2
CASSDSGVSTDTQYF,TRBV2
CASRGDDRGRGYEQYF,TRBV5-4
CASSLDNYNSPLHF,TRBV7-9
CASSPRSGDQPQHF,TRBV18
CASSLSSQGLETQYF,TRBV5-1
CASRLSGGEETQYF,TRBV19
CASGFLDGELFF,TRBV6-5
CASSYQTGVYGYTF,TRBV28
CASSDTGASGNTIYF,TRBV19
CATSDLEGSYSNQPQHF,TRBV24-1
CASSLPPGGLRETQYF,TRBV7-9
CASSIPRGSSNQPQHF,TRBV19
CASSLEAGRGYTF,TRBV7-9
CASSTGLAGGRSDTQYF,TRBV5-1
CASSSSSNEQFF,TRBV11-3
CATSRARDNSNQPQHF,TRBV15
CASSETSGVTNEQYF,TRBV9
CASSPGQYGYTF,TRBV5-8
CASGYSPDRGGWQPQHF,TRBV21-1
CASSKGQGTYEQYF,TRBV9
CASSFKGVDTQYF,TRBV7-2
CASSLAWDRDIAYQETQYF,TRBV7-2
CASSRSGGKEETQYF,TRBV3-1/TRBV3-2
CASSLMGQGSTIYF,TRBV7-2
CASSSLPSGGGQETQYF,TRBV28
CASISEGGYNSPLHF,TRBV28
CASSSRGPVGTEAFF,TRBV6-5
CASSRSGTGSTYEQYF,TRBV18
CASSWAVGQSPGELFF,TRBV5-1
CASSSQGSTNEKLFF,TRBV11-2
CASSQFAGKDEQYF,TRBV3-1/TRBV3-2
CASSFWGAVGSPLHF,TRBV5-1
CASSLANSAGGQETQYF,TRBV7-8
CASSPRGQPQHF,TRBV18
CASSYRNSNQPQHF,TRBV3-1/TRBV3-2
CASNPTGGGADTQYF,TRBV11-3
CAIFQSSYGYTF,TRBV6-5
CASSGQNLYNEQFF,TRBV19
CAISESGGELNEKLFF,TRBV10-3
CASSVDSRENGYTF,TRBV9
CASSLVSPTSWTDTQYF,TRBV7-6
CASSYEQGAFGNTIYF,TRBV11-2
CASSEFRDSGPDTQYF,TRBV2
CASSLLGTSGGRTDTQYF,TRBV19
CASSPQGSRYNEQFF,TRBV28